This entry features one T cell receptor (beta chain) sequence. Patients' lesions had not changed for the previous 6 months. Assay used: immunoSEQ multiplex PCR; TCRdb lists only in-frame clones, some missing. The sample consists of 40,000 to 45,000 clones, roughly 91% of them appearing once. The data originate from a study of resident and recirculating memory T cells in vitiligo. Background on the study: Shave-biopsy epidermis from lesional and nonlesional skin was sequenced alongside PBMCs.

CDR3 size: 13 residues. V was clipped by 1 base and J by 4 bases, with 10 bases between them. CDR1 GTSNPN and CDR2 SVGIG come from the germline V gene (reference sequence). The clonotype originates from a male donor with vitiligo. The V and J genes are TRBV30 and TRBJ1-2; possible D gene TRBD1, 5 bases. Sequencing used blood. The CDR3 DNA sequence: TGTGCCTGGAGTGCCCCGGGGGGCTATGGCTACACCTTC. Translating gives CAWSAPGGYGYTF.